These T cell receptor beta chains were read from a single sample in a study of siplizumab effects on memory and regulatory T cells. Repertoires were generated with immunoSEQ multiplex PCR, while TCRdb's copy carries only in-frame clones and drops some. The sample has approximately 100,000 clones, roughly 94% seen once; the top ten hold approximately 0.66%. Sequenced: Tregs sorted from blood. These receptor sequences come from a human donor in good health. The conserved cysteine and the conserved F or W are not part of the CDR3 here. Size tells how often a clone was seen (once, few, many) or the class of an expanded clone, and some rows leave it out.

j_gene: TRBJ1-1; abundance: -; v_gene: TRBV7-9; CDR3aa: ASRSESVTEAF
j_gene: TRBJ2-7; abundance: -; v_gene: TRBV28; CDR3aa: ASRIGDYEQY
j_gene: TRBJ2-7; abundance: few; v_gene: TRBV5-1; CDR3aa: ASSLGLGALYEQY
j_gene: TRBJ1-1; abundance: -; v_gene: TRBV7-9; CDR3aa: ASSLEVKAF
j_gene: TRBJ2-7; abundance: -; v_gene: TRBV2; CDR3aa: ASTPWTYEQY
j_gene: TRBJ1-2; abundance: -; v_gene: TRBV28; CDR3aa: ASSDGQVGWSGYT
j_gene: TRBJ2-2; abundance: -; v_gene: TRBV5-1; CDR3aa: ASSLAGGQLF
j_gene: TRBJ1-1; abundance: -; v_gene: TRBV7-8; CDR3aa: ASTPTTGSYTEAF
j_gene: TRBJ2-2; abundance: -; v_gene: TRBV19; CDR3aa: ASSMVAGLSTGELF
j_gene: TRBJ2-7; abundance: -; v_gene: TRBV21-1; CDR3aa: ASSNGLGLAFLEQY
j_gene: TRBJ1-3; abundance: once; v_gene: TRBV11-2; CDR3aa: ASSAQAIPGNTIY
j_gene: TRBJ2-1; abundance: -; v_gene: TRBV13; CDR3aa: ASSLLLAGGNEQF
j_gene: TRBJ2-2; abundance: once; v_gene: TRBV19; CDR3aa: ASSLAPNTGELF
j_gene: TRBJ2-1; abundance: -; v_gene: TRBV5-1; CDR3aa: ASSSWTYNEQF
j_gene: TRBJ1-2; abundance: -; v_gene: TRBV5-1; CDR3aa: ASSLDGNYGYT
j_gene: TRBJ2-3; abundance: -; v_gene: TRBV11-2; CDR3aa: ASSLGTSMDTQY
j_gene: TRBJ1-1; abundance: -; v_gene: TRBV10-3; CDR3aa: AISVGGTSTEAF
j_gene: TRBJ2-2; abundance: -; v_gene: TRBV29-1; CDR3aa: SASTPGQGSSGELF
j_gene: TRBJ2-6; abundance: -; v_gene: TRBV2; CDR3aa: ASRRTGMLLDLT
j_gene: TRBJ2-1; abundance: -; v_gene: TRBV10-2; CDR3aa: ASQPPLRTTQTLPYNEQF